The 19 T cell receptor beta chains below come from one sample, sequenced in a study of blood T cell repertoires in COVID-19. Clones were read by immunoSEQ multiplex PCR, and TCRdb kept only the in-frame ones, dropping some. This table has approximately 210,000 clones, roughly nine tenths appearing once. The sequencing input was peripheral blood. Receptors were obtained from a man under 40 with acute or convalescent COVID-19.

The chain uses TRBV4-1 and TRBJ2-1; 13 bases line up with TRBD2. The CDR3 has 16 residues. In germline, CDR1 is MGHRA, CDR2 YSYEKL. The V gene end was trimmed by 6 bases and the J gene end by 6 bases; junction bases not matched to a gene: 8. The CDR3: CASSQLAGGVFNEQFF. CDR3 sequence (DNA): TGCGCCAGCAGTCAACTAGCGGGAGGGGTATTCAATGAGCAGTTCTTC.

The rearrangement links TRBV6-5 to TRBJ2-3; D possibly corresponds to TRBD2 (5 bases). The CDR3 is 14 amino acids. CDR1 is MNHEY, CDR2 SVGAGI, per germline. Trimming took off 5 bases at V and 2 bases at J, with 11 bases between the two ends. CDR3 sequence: CASSKRLTTDTQYF. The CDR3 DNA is TGTGCCAGCAGTAAACGACTAACCACAGATACGCAGTATTTT.

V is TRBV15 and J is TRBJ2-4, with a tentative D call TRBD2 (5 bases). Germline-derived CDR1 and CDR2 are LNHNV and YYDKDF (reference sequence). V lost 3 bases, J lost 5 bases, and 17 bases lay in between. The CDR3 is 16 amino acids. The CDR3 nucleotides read TGTGCCACCAGCAGCTTAGCGCCTTCTCCAGAAAACATTCAGTACTTC. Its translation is CATSSLAPSPENIQYF.

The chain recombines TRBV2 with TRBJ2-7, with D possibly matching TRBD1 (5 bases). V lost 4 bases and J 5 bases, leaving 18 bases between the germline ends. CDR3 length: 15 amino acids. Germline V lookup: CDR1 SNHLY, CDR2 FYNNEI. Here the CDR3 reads CASSARQPPWDEQYF. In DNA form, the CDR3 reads TGTGCCAGCAGTGCGAGACAGCCCCCATGGGACGAGCAGTACTTC.

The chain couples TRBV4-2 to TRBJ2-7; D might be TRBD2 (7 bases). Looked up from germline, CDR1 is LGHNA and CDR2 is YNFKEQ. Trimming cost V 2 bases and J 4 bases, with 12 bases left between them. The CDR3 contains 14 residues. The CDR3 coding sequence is TGTGCCAGCAGCCAAAAGGGGGGGCAATACGAGCAGTACTTC. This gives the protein CASSQKGGQYEQYF.

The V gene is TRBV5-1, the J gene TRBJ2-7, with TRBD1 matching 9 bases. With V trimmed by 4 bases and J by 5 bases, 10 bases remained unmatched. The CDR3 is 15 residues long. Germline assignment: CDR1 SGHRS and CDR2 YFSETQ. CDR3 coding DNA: TGCGCCAGCAGCCCCGGAGGGGGGACAGGGCACGAGCAGTACTTC. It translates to CASSPGGGTGHEQYF.

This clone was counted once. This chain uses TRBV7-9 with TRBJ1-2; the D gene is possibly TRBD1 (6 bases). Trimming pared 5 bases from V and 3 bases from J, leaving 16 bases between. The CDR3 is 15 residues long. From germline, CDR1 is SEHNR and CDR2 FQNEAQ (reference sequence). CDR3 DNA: TGTGCCAGCAGCGGAAGCGGACAGCTTTACTATGGCTACACCTTC. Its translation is CASSGSGQLYYGYTF.

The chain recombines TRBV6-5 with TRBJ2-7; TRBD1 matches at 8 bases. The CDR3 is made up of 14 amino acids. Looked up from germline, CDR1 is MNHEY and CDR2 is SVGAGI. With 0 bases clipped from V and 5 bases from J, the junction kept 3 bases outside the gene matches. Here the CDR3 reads CASSYSGTGDEQYF. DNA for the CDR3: TGTGCCAGCAGTTACTCGGGGACAGGAGACGAGCAGTACTTC.

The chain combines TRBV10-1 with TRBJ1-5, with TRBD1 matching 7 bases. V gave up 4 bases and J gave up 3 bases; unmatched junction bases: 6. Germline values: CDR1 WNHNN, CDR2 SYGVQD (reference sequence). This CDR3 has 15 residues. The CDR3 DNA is TGCGCCAGCAGTGGCCAGACAGGGAACAATCAGCCCCAGCATTTT. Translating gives CASSGQTGNNQPQHF.

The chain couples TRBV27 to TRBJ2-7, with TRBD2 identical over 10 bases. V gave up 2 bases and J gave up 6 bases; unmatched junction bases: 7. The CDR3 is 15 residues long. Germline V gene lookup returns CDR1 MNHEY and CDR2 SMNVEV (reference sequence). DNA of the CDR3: TGTGCCAGCAGTTTAATAGCGGGGGGAAGTAGCGAGCAGTACTTC. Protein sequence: CASSLIAGGSSEQYF.

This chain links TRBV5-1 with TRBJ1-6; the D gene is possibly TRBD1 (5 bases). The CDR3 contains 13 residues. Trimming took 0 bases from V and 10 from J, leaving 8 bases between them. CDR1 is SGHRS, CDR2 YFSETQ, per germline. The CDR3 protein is CASSLEEGSPLHF. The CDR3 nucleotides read TGCGCCAGCAGCTTGGAGGAGGGGTCACCCCTCCACTTT.

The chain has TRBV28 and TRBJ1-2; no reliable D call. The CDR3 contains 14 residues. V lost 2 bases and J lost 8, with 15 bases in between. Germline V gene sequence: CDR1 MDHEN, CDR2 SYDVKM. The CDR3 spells CASSLAGVRLGYTF. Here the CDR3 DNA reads TGTGCCAGCAGTTTAGCCGGGGTCCGTTTAGGCTACACCTTC.

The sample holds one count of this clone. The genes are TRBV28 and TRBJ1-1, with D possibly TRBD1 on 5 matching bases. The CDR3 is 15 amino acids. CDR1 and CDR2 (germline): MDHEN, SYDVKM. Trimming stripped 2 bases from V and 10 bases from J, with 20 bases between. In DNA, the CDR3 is TGTGCCAGCAGTTTACCAGGGTCCGCAAGAGGTTCAGCTTTCTTT. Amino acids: CASSLPGSARGSAFF.

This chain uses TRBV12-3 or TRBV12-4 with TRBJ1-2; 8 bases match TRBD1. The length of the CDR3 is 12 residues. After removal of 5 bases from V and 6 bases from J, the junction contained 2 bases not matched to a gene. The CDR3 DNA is TGTGCCAGCAGTGCAGGGGGCGATGGCTACACCTTC. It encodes CASSAGGDGYTF.

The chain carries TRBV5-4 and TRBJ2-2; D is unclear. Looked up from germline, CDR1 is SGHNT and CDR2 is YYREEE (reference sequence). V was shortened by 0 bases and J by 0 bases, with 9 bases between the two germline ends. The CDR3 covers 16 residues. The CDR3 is CASSLEVTSNTGELFF. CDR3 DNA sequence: TGTGCCAGCAGCTTGGAAGTGACTTCGAACACCGGGGAGCTGTTTTTT.

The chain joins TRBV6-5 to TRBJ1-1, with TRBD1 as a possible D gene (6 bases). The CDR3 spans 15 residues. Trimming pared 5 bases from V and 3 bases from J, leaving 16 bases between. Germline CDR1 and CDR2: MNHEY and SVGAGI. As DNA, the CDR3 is TGTGCCAGCAGTACAAAGTCGGCAGGGGACACTGAAGCTTTCTTT. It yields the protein CASSTKSAGDTEAFF.

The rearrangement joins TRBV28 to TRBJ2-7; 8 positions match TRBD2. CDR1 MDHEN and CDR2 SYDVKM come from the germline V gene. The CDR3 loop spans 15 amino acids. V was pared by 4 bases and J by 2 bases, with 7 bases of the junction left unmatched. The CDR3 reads CASSSFVSGTYEQYF. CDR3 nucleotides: TGTGCCAGCAGTTCCTTTGTTAGCGGGACCTACGAGCAGTACTTC.

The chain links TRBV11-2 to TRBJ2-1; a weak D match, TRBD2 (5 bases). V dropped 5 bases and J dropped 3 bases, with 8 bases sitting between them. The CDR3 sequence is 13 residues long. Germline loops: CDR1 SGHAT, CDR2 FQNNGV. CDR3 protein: CASSLGLYNEQFF. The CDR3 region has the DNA TGTGCCAGCAGCCTAGGACTCTACAATGAGCAGTTCTTC.

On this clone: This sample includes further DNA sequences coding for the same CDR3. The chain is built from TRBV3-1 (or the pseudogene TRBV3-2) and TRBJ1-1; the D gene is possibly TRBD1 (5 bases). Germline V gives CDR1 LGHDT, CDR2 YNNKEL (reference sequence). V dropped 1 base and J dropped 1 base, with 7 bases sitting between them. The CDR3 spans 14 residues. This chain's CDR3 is CASSQAGGNTEAFF. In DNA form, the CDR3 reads TGTGCCAGCAGCCAAGCGGGGGGGAACACTGAAGCTTTCTTT.